What follows is one T cell receptor (beta chain) and its context. This sample is drawn from a study of control samples from healthy donors and cancer patients. Libraries were prepared by immunoSEQ multiplex PCR; TCRdb keeps only in-frame clonotypes and omits some of them. The sample carries about 160,000 clones, over 90% recorded once. The sequenced material came from blood. The receptor was isolated from a woman aged 25 to 45 in good health.

The CDR3 loop reads CATSRDRISEGEQFF. The CDR3, as DNA: TGTGCCACCAGCAGAGATAGGATAAGCGAGGGTGAGCAGTTCTTC. The rearrangement joins TRBV15 to TRBJ2-1; maybe TRBD2 (5 bases). Between the trimmed V and J ends, which lost 0 bases and 9 bases, there was a span of 15 bases. Germline values: CDR1 LNHNV, CDR2 YYDKDF (reference sequence). The CDR3 totals 15 residues.